This TCR beta chain was identified during a study of cytomegalovirus exposure and HLA in healthy donors. Points from the study as a whole: For TCR beta chains, V- and J-gene trimming was later linked to a missense DCLRE1C variant.

V was clipped by 5 bases and J by 9 bases; unmatched bases: 6. The CDR3 sequence is 15 residues long. Germline CDR1 reads SGHRS; CDR2 reads YFSETQ. With respect to this clone: The antigen is unknown.

Researchers ran the PCR with 60 Vbeta and 13 Jbeta primers. Libraries were prepared by immunoSEQ multiplex PCR; TCRdb keeps only in-frame clonotypes and omits some of them. The sample lists 130,000 to 150,000 clones, around 80% occurring once. The material sequenced was PBMCs. This receptor was obtained from a woman younger than 45 in good health and CMV-seronegative. J is TRBJ2-1 and V is TRBV5-1; 15 nucleotides match TRBD2. The CDR3 spells CASRQGLAGGVEQFF. In nucleotides, the CDR3 is TGCGCCAGCAGACAAGGACTAGCGGGAGGGGTTGAGCAGTTCTTC.